Presented here are 20 T cell receptor beta chains from one specimen sequenced in a study of cytomegalovirus exposure and HLA in healthy donors (dated by TCRdb to 2016 to 2017). The protocol used for the library was the immunoSEQ multiplex PCR assay. Held by TCRdb, this immuneACCESS table contains in-frame sequences only and omits some clones. Under half of the omission traces to an unresolved V gene where checked; the cause of the rest is unknown. This sample lists around 190,000 clones; roughly 81% were detected once. Around 1.2% of the sample goes to the ten largest clones. The sample taken for sequencing was PBMCs. These receptors came from a young woman in good health and CMV-seronegative.

The chain recombines TRBV2 with TRBJ1-4; tentatively, D is TRBD1 (6 bases). This CDR3 comprises 17 residues. V was clipped by 2 bases and J by 8 bases, with 21 bases between them. Germline CDR1 SNHLY, CDR2 FYNNEI. The CDR3 region has the DNA TGTGCCAGCAGTGAACCCGAGTGGGGGGGGCGATACGAAAAACTGTTTTTT. This sequence encodes CASSEPEWGGRYEKLFF. The variable domain in full, with the rest retrieved from reference TRBV2 and TRBJ1-4, is EPEVTQTPSHQVTQMGQEVILRCVPISNHLYFYWYRQILGQKVEFLVSFYNNEISEKSEIFDDQFSVERPDGSNFTLKIRSTKLEDSAMYFCASSEPEWGGRYEKLFFGSGTQLSVL.

The chain couples TRBV29-1 to TRBJ1-3; D might be TRBD1 (5 bases). The CDR3 runs to 15 residues. V gave up 0 bases and J gave up 0 bases, with 9 bases separating them. From germline, CDR1 is SQVTM and CDR2 ANQGSEA. The CDR3 sequence: CSVEERQSSGNTIYF. In nucleotides, the CDR3 is TGCAGCGTTGAAGAAAGACAGAGCTCTGGAAACACCATATATTTT.

This clone occurred a few times. J is TRBJ1-1 and V is TRBV30; a possible D gene is TRBD1 (6 bases). Trimming cost V 0 bases and J 1 base, with 12 bases left between them. CDR3 length: 15 residues. Germline V gives CDR1 GTSNPN, CDR2 SVGIG (reference sequence). The CDR3 sequence is CAWSVWGPGNTEAFF. CDR3 bases: TGTGCCTGGAGTGTTTGGGGGCCTGGGAACACTGAAGCTTTCTTT.

V gene TRBV6-1 combines with J gene TRBJ1-1, with 7 bases identical to TRBD1. Germline CDR1 and CDR2: MNHNS and SASEGT. Losses at the gene ends were 4 bases for V and 4 bases for J; bases not matched to a gene: 9. CDR3 length: 15 residues. CDR3 DNA: TGTGCCAGCAGTGTACAGGGGACGGGTACCACTGAAGCTTTCTTT. Encoded protein: CASSVQGTGTTEAFF.

DNA of the CDR3: TGTGCCAGCAGTTTTCTGGGGGCGTGGGAGACCCAGTACTTC. Amino acid sequence: CASSFLGAWETQYF. The gene calls are TRBV28 and TRBJ2-5, with a possible D match to TRBD1 (6 bases). CDR1 and CDR2 from the germline V gene are MDHEN and SYDVKM. The CDR3 runs 14 residues. V dropped 3 bases and J dropped 5 bases, with 13 bases sitting between them.

In this sample, this clone is medium-sized. The chain carries TRBV30 and TRBJ1-2; the D gene is possibly TRBD1 (5 bases). This CDR3 contains 13 residues. V gave up 0 bases and J gave up 8 bases, with 13 bases separating them. Germline CDR1 is GTSNPN and CDR2 is SVGIG (reference sequence). The CDR3 here is CAWSVGRGGGYTF. CDR3 bases: TGTGCCTGGAGTGTTGGTAGGGGTGGCGGCTACACCTTC.

This sequence joins TRBV9 and TRBJ2-5, with 7 bases identical to TRBD1. The CDR3 consists of 14 residues. Trimming at V came to 4 bases and at J to 2 bases, leaving 5 bases not matched to a gene. CDR1 is SGDLS, CDR2 YYNGEE, per germline. The CDR3 protein is CASSSKTGQETQYF. CDR3 coding DNA: TGTGCCAGCAGCTCTAAGACAGGGCAAGAGACCCAGTACTTC.

With regard to this clone: The junction shows a germline mismatch at one end, possibly a read error. The CDR3: CASSEVLDRVDF. The CDR3 DNA sequence: TGTGCCAGCAGTGAGGTGTTGGACAGGGTCGACTTC. The chain combines TRBV2 with TRBJ2-5; 8 bases fit TRBD1. The germline CDR1 and CDR2 sequences are SNHLY and FYNNEI. CDR3 size: 12 residues.

The rearrangement joins TRBV9 to TRBJ2-5; TRBD2 matches at 15 bases. Trimming cost V 4 bases and J 2 bases; bases outside gene matches: 3. Germline CDR1 and CDR2: SGDLS and YYNGEE. The CDR3 extends over 16 amino acids. The CDR3 region is CASSLGTSGGQETQYF. Written as DNA, the CDR3 is TGTGCCAGCAGCCTCGGGACTAGCGGGGGGCAAGAGACCCAGTACTTC.

The chain carries TRBV6-6 and TRBJ1-2; 7 bases agree with TRBD1. Per the germline V gene, CDR1 is MNHNY and CDR2 is SVGAGI (reference sequence). V dropped 2 bases and J dropped 2; count of bases not matched to a gene: 5. The CDR3 covers 15 residues. CDR3 nucleotides: TGTGCCAGCAGTTACACCAGGGGACAGAACTATGGCTACACCTTC. It yields the protein CASSYTRGQNYGYTF.

The chain has TRBV6-1 and TRBJ2-7; D is ambiguous. The CDR3 extends over 13 amino acids. V dropped 6 bases and J dropped 6 bases, with 15 bases sitting between them. In germline, CDR1 is MNHNS, CDR2 SASEGT. The DNA for the CDR3 is TGTGCCAGCAGACTAAGAGCTGGTCCCGAGCAGTACTTC. The encoded protein is CASRLRAGPEQYF.

V and J are TRBV14 and TRBJ2-7; 7 bases are a match to TRBD1. The CDR3 totals 14 residues. Germline assignment: CDR1 SGHDN and CDR2 FVKESK. Trimming cost V 3 bases and J 3 bases; bases outside gene matches: 5. The CDR3 spells CASSHLAGGYEQYF. In DNA form, the CDR3 reads TGTGCCAGCAGCCACTTAGCAGGGGGCTACGAGCAGTACTTC. Based on the CDR3 plus reference TRBV14 and TRBJ2-7, the full variable domain is EAGVTQFPSHSVIEKGQTVTLRCDPISGHDNLYWYRRVMGKEIKFLLHFVKESKQDESGMPNNRFLAERTGGTYSTLKVQPAELEDSGVYFCASSHLAGGYEQYFGPGTRLTVT.

As for this clone: A much larger clone lies a single base off, so this may be a read error. The chain joins TRBV5-1 to TRBJ1-5; 9 bases agree with TRBD1. The length of the CDR3 is 14 residues. CDR1 and CDR2 from the germline V gene are SGHRS and YFSETQ. Trimming removed 3 bases from V and 4 bases from J; junction bases left unmatched: 2. The CDR3 reads CASSWGTGNQPQHF. Written as DNA, the CDR3 is TGCGCCAGCAGCTGGGGGACAGGGAATCAGCCCCAGCATTTT.

The chain combines TRBV5-1 with TRBJ2-2; 7 bases line up with TRBD1. The germline CDR1 and CDR2 sequences are SGHRS and YFSETQ. This CDR3 is 18 amino acids long. V shed 1 base and J 6 bases; nucleotides not matched to a gene: 15. The CDR3 coding sequence is TGCGCCAGCAGCTTGCAGCCGACAGGGTCGAAGTATGCCGGGGAGCTGTTTTTT. Encoded protein: CASSLQPTGSKYAGELFF.

The V call is TRBV29-1, the J call TRBJ1-1, with D possibly being TRBD1 (5 bases). Germline V lookup: CDR1 SQVTM, CDR2 ANQGSEA. The CDR3 sequence is 16 residues long. The ends were cut back, 3 bases at V and 5 bases at J, with 22 bases in the middle. The CDR3 sequence: CSVDFGREVYGTEAFF. The CDR3 nucleotides are TGCAGCGTTGATTTTGGCAGGGAAGTCTACGGAACTGAAGCTTTCTTT.

The J gene is TRBJ2-3, the V gene TRBV5-5; TRBD2 matches at 8 bases. CDR3 size: 16 residues. J was trimmed by 5 bases and V by 4 bases; bases with no gene match: 12. Per the germline V gene, CDR1 is SGHKS and CDR2 is YYEKEE (reference sequence). In DNA, the CDR3 is TGTGCCAGCAGCCAAGATCTCGGGACTAGGATAGATACGCAGTATTTT. It yields the protein CASSQDLGTRIDTQYF.

The chain carries TRBV7-2 and TRBJ2-7; 11 bases are a match to TRBD2. Trimming at V came to 1 base and at J to 2 bases, leaving 4 bases not matched to a gene. CDR3 length: 16 amino acids. The germline V gene encodes CDR1 SGHTA and CDR2 FQGNSA. The CDR3 bases are TGTGCCAGCAGCTTAGAGGGGACTAGCGGCGCCTACGAGCAGTACTTC. It is translated as CASSLEGTSGAYEQYF.

V and J are TRBV5-1 and TRBJ2-1; TRBD2 matches 7 bases. CDR3 length: 14 residues. From germline, CDR1 is SGHRS and CDR2 YFSETQ. V shed 3 bases and J 5 bases; nucleotides not matched to a gene: 5. The CDR3 spells CASSYRGDDNEQFF. The CDR3 DNA follows: TGCGCCAGCAGCTACCGGGGGGACGACAATGAGCAGTTCTTC. The full variable domain, in which reference TRBV5-1 and TRBJ2-1 provide the parts outside the CDR3, is KAGVTQTPRYLIKTRGQQVTLSCSPISGHRSVSWYQQTPGQGLQFLFEYFSETQRNKGNFPGRFSGRQFSNSRSEMNVSTLELGDSALYLCASSYRGDDNEQFFGPGTRLTVL.

V and J are TRBV7-9 and TRBJ1-2; no clear D. Germline CDR1 and CDR2: SEHNR and FQNEAQ (reference sequence). Trimming left V 1 base short and J 8 bases short, with 5 bases between. The CDR3 is 11 residues long. The CDR3 reads CASSLGRGYTF. The CDR3, as DNA: TGTGCCAGCAGCTTAGGGAGGGGCTACACCTTC.

This chain uses TRBV5-1 with TRBJ2-3, with 9 nucleotides matching TRBD2. Germline V gene data show CDR1 as SGHRS and CDR2 as YFSETQ. V trimming: 0 bases; J trimming: 2 bases; junction bases outside the gene matches: 7. The CDR3 has 17 residues. The CDR3 protein is CASSLVISGGPTDTQYF. As DNA, the CDR3 is TGCGCCAGCAGCTTGGTCATTAGCGGGGGACCCACAGATACGCAGTATTTT.